Listed here are 25 T cell receptor beta chains from one sample, sequenced in a study of blood T cells in healthy people across ages. Next came a second PCR, run for about 6 to 11 cycles, which used a sample-barcoded 5' primer along with a J-beta primer mix. TCRdb processed the 5' RACE reads anew with MiXCR; each CDR3 protein has one entry. Here the sample spans more than 750,000 distinct CDR3 sequences, about 28% being singletons. This sample also appeared in a second study, on T cells of mothers and their children.

Sequencing was performed on blood. The receptors were sampled from a woman between 35 and 50 years old in good health.

This clonotype has just one count. The chain uses TRBV7-2 and TRBJ2-7, with D perhaps given as TRBD1 or TRBD2 (5 bases each). The V end lost 3 bases, the J end lost 4 bases, and 13 bases lay between the germline ends. Germline lookup yields CDR1 SGHTA and CDR2 FQGNSA. There are 14 residues in the CDR3. The CDR3 loop is CASSFLAGRYEQYF. CDR3 coding DNA: TGTGCCAGCAGCTTTTTGGCAGGGAGATACGAGCAGTACTTC.

For this clonotype: A junction end diverges from the germline sequence, so it may reflect a read error. The chain couples TRBV7-8 to TRBJ2-7; 7 bases match TRBD1. The CDR3 covers 14 residues. In germline, CDR1 is SGHVS, CDR2 FQNEAQ. The CDR3 coding sequence is TGTGCCAGCAGCTCCGGATTTACAGGGGACGAGCAGGACTTC. This translates into CASSSGFTGDEQDF.

This clonotype was seen repeatedly, ten times or more. In DNA form, the CDR3 reads TGTGCCAGCAGCTCAGGACAGGGGGGATCCTACAATGAGCAGTTCTTC. Translating gives CASSSGQGGSYNEQFF. The chain is built from TRBV7-6 and TRBJ2-1; TRBD1 aligns across 10 bases. The CDR3 covers 16 residues. Germline V gene lookup returns CDR1 SGHVS and CDR2 FNYEAQ. V lost 4 bases to trimming and J lost 1 base; unmatched junction nucleotides: 4. Full variable domain (outside the CDR3, taken from reference TRBV7-6 and TRBJ2-1): GAGVSQSPRYKVTKRGQDVALRCDPISGHVSLYWYRQALGQGPEFLTYFNYEAQQDKSGLPNDRFSAERPEGSISTLTIQRTEQRDSAMYRCASSSGQGGSYNEQFFGPGTRLTVL.

This clonotype was detected many times. One end of the junction fails to match germline, which may point to a read error. The J gene is TRBJ1-1, the V gene TRBV5-1; possibly TRBD1 for D (6 bases). This CDR3 comprises 13 residues. CDR1 and CDR2 (germline): SGHRS, YFSETQ. Written as DNA, the CDR3 is TGTGCCAGCAGTCGGGGGCTGAACACTGAAGCTTTCTTT. This translates into CASSRGLNTEAFF.

This clonotype was recorded at least ten times. The chain is built from TRBV20-1 and TRBJ1-2, with D perhaps TRBD1 (5 bases). This CDR3 contains 15 residues. The germline CDR1 and CDR2 sequences are DFQATT and SNEGSKA (reference sequence). Between the trimmed V and J ends, which lost 1 base and 2 bases, there was a span of 14 bases. This CDR3 reads CSARAPGGANYGYTF. For the CDR3, the DNA is TGCAGTGCTAGAGCCCCGGGAGGGGCCAACTATGGCTACACCTTC.

This clonotype showed up many times. The chain is built from TRBV3-1 and TRBJ2-7, with TRBD1 identical over 7 bases. J was trimmed by 3 bases and V by 1 base; bases with no gene match: 6. Per the germline V gene, CDR1 is LGHDT and CDR2 is YNNKEL (reference sequence). This CDR3 is 15 amino acids long. The CDR3 DNA reads TGTGCCAGCAGCCAAGTGAACCGGGACAGCTACGAGCAGTACTTC. It translates to CASSQVNRDSYEQYF.

The CDR3 spells CASSLEGTGVEETQYF. CDR3 in DNA: TGCGCCAGCAGCTTGGAGGGGACAGGGGTAGAAGAGACCCAGTACTTC. The genes are TRBV5-1 and TRBJ2-5, with TRBD1 identical over 10 bases. There are 16 residues in the CDR3. Germline assignment: CDR1 SGHRS and CDR2 YFSETQ. The V segment lost 0 bases and the J segment 3 bases; nucleotides outside the gene matches: 5. Drawing the rest from reference TRBV5-1 and TRBJ2-5, the complete variable domain is KAGVTQTPRYLIKTRGQQVTLSCSPISGHRSVSWYQQTPGQGLQFLFEYFSETQRNKGNFPGRFSGRQFSNSRSEMNVSTLELGDSALYLCASSLEGTGVEETQYFGPGTRLLVL.

In its sample, this clonotype was seen many times. The chain combines TRBV29-1 with TRBJ2-7; 11 bases align to TRBD1. CDR1 is SQVTM, CDR2 ANQGSEA, per germline. After removal of 0 bases from V and 4 bases from J, the junction contained 5 bases not matched to a gene. CDR3 length equals 15 residues. The CDR3, as DNA: TGCAGCGTTGAAGATGGGACAGGGGGAACGTACGAGCAGTACTTC. Protein sequence: CSVEDGTGGTYEQYF.

This clonotype was counted between two and nine times. The chain joins TRBV20-1 to TRBJ1-2; maybe TRBD1 (5 bases). Trimming shortened V by 8 bases and J by 5 bases, and 18 bases separated the two germline ends. This CDR3 has 13 residues. Germline V gene sequence: CDR1 DFQATT, CDR2 SNEGSKA (reference sequence). CDR3 nucleotide sequence: TGCAGTCGTAGCGTAGGAAGGGGATATGGCTACACCTTC. Protein product: CSRSVGRGYGYTF.

The chain carries TRBV7-3 and TRBJ2-4, with D hard to call. CDR3 length: 13 amino acids. Trimming removed 4 bases from V and 13 bases from J, with 17 bases in between. The germline V gene has CDR1 SGHTA and CDR2 FQGTGA. CDR3 in DNA: TGTGCCAGCAGCTACCGGCTCCGGAATGAGCAGTACTTC. This translates into CASSYRLRNEQYF.

This rearrangement joins TRBV11-2 to TRBJ2-2, with 12 bases matching TRBD2. Germline loops: CDR1 SGHAT, CDR2 FQNNGV. The CDR3 consists of 16 residues. Unmatched junction bases numbered 6, after V lost 5 bases and J lost 5 bases. This CDR3 reads CASSQLAGGLTGELFF. The CDR3, as DNA: TGTGCCAGCAGCCAACTAGCGGGGGGACTTACCGGGGAGCTGTTTTTT.

This clonotype was picked up a small number of times. The chain links TRBV13 to TRBJ2-1, with D possibly being TRBD1 or TRBD2 (6 bases each). This CDR3 has 15 amino acids. Germline V gene sequence: CDR1 PRHDT, CDR2 FYEKMQ (reference sequence). The V end lost 11 bases, the J end lost 9 bases, and 26 bases lay between the germline ends. CDR3 residues: CACSMGGLNSGEQFF. In nucleotides, the CDR3 is TGTGCCTGCTCTATGGGGGGCCTCAATTCGGGTGAGCAGTTCTTC. The full variable domain, in which reference TRBV13 and TRBJ2-1 provide the parts outside the CDR3, is AAGVIQSPRHLIKEKRETATLKCYPIPRHDTVYWYQQGPGQDPQFLISFYEKMQSDKGSIPDRFSAQQFSDYHSELNMSSLELGDSALYFCACSMGGLNSGEQFFGPGTRLTVL.

This clonotype was observed many times. The chain is built from TRBV29-1 and TRBJ2-7; D is perhaps TRBD1 (6 bases). This CDR3 has 12 residues. The V gene's germline CDR1 is SQVTM and CDR2 ANQGSEA. Deletions cut 5 bases from V and 2 bases from J, with 10 bases between. The CDR3, as DNA: TGCAGCGTTATTACAGGGACCTACGAGCAGTACTTC. The encoded protein is CSVITGTYEQYF.

The chain recombines TRBV24-1 with TRBJ1-2; the D is unclear. The CDR3 is made up of 14 amino acids. With 4 bases removed from V and 0 bases from J, the gap between germline ends came to 8 bases. From germline, CDR1 is KGHDR and CDR2 SFDVKD. The chain's CDR3 is CATSDAQTNYGYTF. CDR3 nucleotides: TGTGCCACCAGTGACGCTCAAACTAACTATGGCTACACCTTC.

This clonotype was picked up a small number of times. The chain carries TRBV7-9 and TRBJ1-1; possible D gene TRBD1, 5 bases. The CDR3 is 16 residues long. Germline values: CDR1 SEHNR, CDR2 FQNEAQ (reference sequence). V lost 5 bases, J lost 4 bases, and 20 bases lay in between. CDR3 nucleotide sequence: TGTGCCAGCAGCCAAGGGACGGGCCTAGGAAGCACTGAAGCTTTCTTT. It translates to CASSQGTGLGSTEAFF. Full variable domain (missing parts from reference TRBV7-9 and TRBJ1-1): DTGVSQNPRHKITKRGQNVTFRCDPISEHNRLYWYRQTLGQGPEFLTYFQNEAQLEKSRLLSDRFSAERPKGSFSTLEIQRTEQGDSAMYLCASSQGTGLGSTEAFFGQGTRLTVV.

This clonotype was seen repeatedly, ten times or more. This chain joins TRBV7-8 and TRBJ2-6, with TRBD2 identical over 8 bases. The CDR3 is made up of 17 amino acids. The V segment lost 3 bases and the J segment 0 bases; nucleotides outside the gene matches: 4. Germline V gene sequence: CDR1 SGHVS, CDR2 FQNEAQ. The CDR3 sequence is CASSFSGGASGANVLTF. CDR3 bases: TGTGCCAGCAGCTTCTCCGGGGGGGCCTCTGGGGCCAACGTCCTGACTTTC.

Only one count was recorded for this clonotype. The chain's CDR3 is CAWSGPDAEGETQYF. Written as DNA, the CDR3 is TGTGCCTGGAGTGGCCCGGACGCCGAAGGAGAGACCCAGTACTTC. The V gene is TRBV30, the J gene TRBJ2-5; D is unresolved. This CDR3 is built from 15 residues. Deletions cut 1 base from V and 4 bases from J, with 16 bases between. Per germline, CDR1 GTSNPN and CDR2 SVGIG (reference sequence).

The CDR3 spells CASSQDNGGGTDTQYF. The CDR3 DNA reads TGTGCCAGCAGCCAAGATAACGGGGGGGGCACAGATACGCAGTATTTT. The chain recombines TRBV4-2 with TRBJ2-3, with TRBD2 matching 8 bases. CDR1 is LGHNA, CDR2 YNFKEQ, per germline. Trimming cost V 0 bases and J 1 base; bases outside gene matches: 3. The CDR3 contains 16 residues.

The genes are TRBV3-1 and TRBJ1-1; D remains ambiguous. The CDR3 loop spans 14 amino acids. V dropped 4 bases and J dropped 4 bases, with 13 bases sitting between them. Germline V gene lookup returns CDR1 LGHDT and CDR2 YNNKEL (reference sequence). The CDR3 nucleotides read TGTGCCAGCAGCCCCCGGCCCTCAGTCACTGAAGCTTTCTTT. Translation: CASSPRPSVTEAFF.

This clonotype appeared a few times. The V gene is TRBV4-3, the J gene TRBJ1-2; D is ambiguous. The CDR3 totals 15 residues. The V and J ends lost 0 bases and 0 bases respectively, with 8 bases between them. Germline V lookup: CDR1 LGHNA, CDR2 YSLEER. The CDR3 loop reads CASSQEIGSNYGYTF. CDR3 in DNA: TGCGCCAGCAGCCAAGAAATCGGTTCTAACTATGGCTACACCTTC.

This clonotype was seen a single time. The gene calls are TRBV27 and TRBJ1-2, with D perhaps matching TRBD1 (6 bases). Trimming shortened V by 5 bases and J by 2 bases, and 18 bases separated the two germline ends. The CDR3 sequence is 16 residues long. CDR1 and CDR2 (germline): MNHEY, SMNVEV (reference sequence). The CDR3 spells CASSPETGLLNYGYTF. In DNA form, the CDR3 reads TGTGCCAGCAGTCCCGAGACAGGCCTTCTCAACTATGGCTACACCTTC.

Comment on this clonotype: At one boundary the junction diverges from the germline segment, which might be a read error. J is TRBJ2-7 and V is TRBV28; D gene ambiguous. The germline gives CDR1 MDHEN, CDR2 SYDVKM. CDR3 length: 13 residues. CDR3 coding DNA: TGTGCCAGCAGTCAACAGAGCTCCTACGAGCAGCACTTC. The encoded protein is CASSQQSSYEQHF.

The chain couples TRBV7-9 to TRBJ2-1, with D possibly TRBD2 on 5 matching bases. Germline CDR1 SEHNR, CDR2 FQNEAQ (reference sequence). The V gene lost 5 bases and the J gene lost 8 bases, with 19 bases spanning the gap. CDR3 length: 15 residues. The CDR3 sequence: CASSTGLSGVDEQFF. In nucleotides, the CDR3 is TGTGCCAGCAGCACTGGACTTAGTGGCGTCGATGAGCAGTTCTTC.

This clonotype has just a few counts. The rearrangement joins TRBV7-6 to TRBJ1-1, with 7 nucleotides matching TRBD1. The V gene end was trimmed by 8 bases and the J gene end by 4 bases; junction bases not matched to a gene: 10. Per germline, CDR1 SGHVS and CDR2 FNYEAQ. The CDR3 sequence is 14 residues long. CDR3 residues: CASRRQGWGTEAFF. CDR3 nucleotide sequence: TGTGCCAGCCGAAGACAGGGATGGGGCACTGAAGCTTTCTTT.

The V gene is TRBV5-5, the J gene TRBJ1-1; D is unresolved. V was cut by 2 bases and J by 6 bases, with 17 bases left in between. CDR1 and CDR2 from the germline V gene are SGHKS and YYEKEE (reference sequence). The CDR3 sequence is 15 residues long. The CDR3 here is CASSLRDSRNPEAFF. The CDR3 DNA sequence: TGTGCCAGCAGCTTACGAGATAGCAGGAATCCTGAAGCTTTCTTT. The full variable domain, rest sourced from reference TRBV5-5 and TRBJ1-1, is DAGVTQSPTHLIKTRGQQVTLRCSPISGHKSVSWYQQVLGQGPQFIFQYYEKEERGRGNFPDRFSARQFPNYSSELNVNALLLGDSALYLCASSLRDSRNPEAFFGQGTRLTVV.